These T cell receptor beta chains were read from a single sample in a study of blood T cells in healthy people across ages. MiXCR, applied by TCRdb to the 5' RACE reads, yields one record per CDR3 protein. This table has about 1.1 million distinct CDR3 sequences, 35% to 45% appearing once. The specimen sequenced was blood. These receptor sequences come from a young man in good health. Both conserved end residues are part of each CDR3. Fields, in order: clone size, J gene, V gene, D gene, CDR3 DNA, CDR3 protein. A D gene is named only where the DNA matches it firmly. The size entry is marked missing in some rows and otherwise reads once, few, many or a size class.

many | TRBJ2-3 | TRBV20-1 | TRBD2 | TGCAGTGCGACTAGCGGGGGGTTGACAGATACGCAGTATTTT | CSATSGGLTDTQYF
few | TRBJ2-3 | TRBV5-1 | - | TGCGCCAGCAGCTTAGAACAGGCAGATACGCAGTATTTT | CASSLEQADTQYF
- | TRBJ2-3 | TRBV4-3 | - | TGCGCCAGCAGCCTTTCCGGGACTCAGGCAGATACGCAGTATTTT | CASSLSGTQADTQYF
- | TRBJ1-4 | TRBV5-1 | - | TGCGCCAGCAGCCCCCTCCGGGTGTCTAATGAAAAACTGTTTTTT | CASSPLRVSNEKLFF
- | TRBJ1-2 | TRBV11-2 | - | TGTGTCAGCAGCTTAGGTGTAACAGGAACGAACTATGGCTACACCTTC | CVSSLGVTGTNYGYTF
- | TRBJ1-1 | TRBV20-1 | - | TGCAGTGCGCCCCGGGGGCCCACTGAAGCTTTCTTT | CSAPRGPTEAFF
many | TRBJ2-3 | TRBV24-1 | - | TGTGCCACCAGGGACAGAACAGATACGCAGTATTTT | CATRDRTDTQYF
few | TRBJ2-3 | TRBV2 | - | TGTGCCAGCATGCCAGGGGTGGTAGCAGATACGCAGTATTTT | CASMPGVVADTQYF
few | TRBJ2-5 | TRBV3-1 | TRBD1 | TGTGCCAGCAGCCAAGAACTACAGGGGCTTCGGGAGACCCAGTACTTC | CASSQELQGLRETQYF
few | TRBJ2-7 | TRBV6-5 | - | TGTGCCAGCAGTTACACGGCAGGATTGAGCGAGCAGTACTTC | CASSYTAGLSEQYF
- | TRBJ2-1 | TRBV6-6 | TRBD1 | TGTGCCAGCAGGTCGACAGGGCCCGTCTACAATGAGCAGTTCTTC | CASRSTGPVYNEQFF
few | TRBJ1-1 | TRBV20-1 | - | TGCAGTGCTGCGGGGGGCACCGGCACTGAAGCTTTCTTT | CSAAGGTGTEAFF
many | TRBJ1-1 | TRBV5-1 | TRBD1 | TGCGCCAGCAGCTTGGCCGGGACAGGGAACACTGAAGCTTTCTTT | CASSLAGTGNTEAFF
few | TRBJ1-2 | TRBV10-3 | - | TGTGCCATCAGCGCCGGGACGCGGTTTAACTATGGCTACACCTTC | CAISAGTRFNYGYTF
- | TRBJ1-1 | TRBV4-3 | - | TGCGCCAGCAGCCAAGATGCGTGGGAGAACACTGAAGCTTTCTTT | CASSQDAWENTEAFF
- | TRBJ1-1 | TRBV29-1 | - | TGCAGCGTTCAGGGACGGCTGAACACTGAAGCTTTCTTT | CSVQGRLNTEAFF
- | TRBJ1-5 | TRBV20-1 | - | TGCAATGCTTTTCGTAGGACAGAAAACAATCAGCCCCAGCATTTT | CNAFRRTENNQPQHF
- | TRBJ1-2 | TRBV6-6 | - | TGTGCCAGCAGTTACATTGTCACAGGCGACTATGGCTACACCTTC | CASSYIVTGDYGYTF
- | TRBJ2-2 | TRBV15 | - | TGTGCCACCAGCACTGTGAGGGGTAACACCGGGGAGCTGTTTTTT | CATSTVRGNTGELFF
- | TRBJ1-1 | TRBV27 | - | TGTGCCAGCAGCGCAACGTTTTGGGGAGGGACCCACACTGAAGCTTTCTTT | CASSATFWGGTHTEAFF
- | TRBJ2-4 | TRBV12-3/TRBV12-4 | TRBD2 | TGTGCCAGCAGTAGTAGCGGGCTCAAAAACATTCAGTACTTC | CASSSSGLKNIQYF
many | TRBJ2-7 | TRBV3-1 | TRBD1 | TGTGCCAGCAGCCCGACAGGGGGCCCCTACTCCTACGAGCAGTACTTC | CASSPTGGPYSYEQYF
- | TRBJ1-4 | TRBV3-1 | TRBD1 | TGTGCCAGCAGCCAACGGAACAGGGGTAATGAAAAACTGTTTTTT | CASSQRNRGNEKLFF
- | TRBJ1-5 | TRBV23-1 | - | TGCGCCAGCAGTCAGTGGACAAGTGCCGATCAGCCCCAGCATTTT | CASSQWTSADQPQHF
- | TRBJ2-1 | TRBV11-2 | - | TGTGCCAGCAGCTTAGAAGGGGCCTCGCAGTTCTTC | CASSLEGASQFF
- | TRBJ1-2 | TRBV24-1 | - | TGTGCCGCCGGGAGTGCGACTAACTATGGCTACACCTTC | CAAGSATNYGYTF
- | TRBJ1-5 | TRBV4-1 | - | TGCGCCAGCAGCCAAGTAGTGGTTAATAGCAATCAGCCCCAGCATTTT | CASSQVVVNSNQPQHF
- | TRBJ1-2 | TRBV9 | - | TGTGCCAGCAGCGCCGGGGCAGAATTGTTGAACTATGGCTACACCTTC | CASSAGAELLNYGYTF
- | TRBJ2-7 | TRBV7-7 | - | TGTGCTAGCAGCTTAGCGGCGAACGACGAGCAGTACTTC | CASSLAANDEQYF
- | TRBJ2-3 | TRBV3-1 | TRBD1 | TGTGCCAGCAGCCACGGGGGACAGGGGGCGAGCAATACGCAGTATTTT | CASSHGGQGASNTQYF
few | TRBJ1-2 | TRBV4-3 | TRBD1 | TGCGCCAGCAGCCGCCGGACAGGGGAATCTAACTATGGCTACACCTTC | CASSRRTGESNYGYTF
few | TRBJ2-3 | TRBV20-1 | - | TGCAGTGCTAGAGATTATTTGAGGGAGACAGATACGCAGTATTTT | CSARDYLRETDTQYF
- | TRBJ1-4 | TRBV4-2 | - | TGTGCCAGCACCACTGCCCTTCCGCGAGATGAAAAACTGTTTTTT | CASTTALPRDEKLFF
few | TRBJ2-7 | TRBV20-1 | TRBD1 | TGCAGTGCTTCTGGACAGGGGTTCTACGAGCAGTACTTC | CSASGQGFYEQYF
many | TRBJ1-2 | TRBV20-1 | - | TGCAGTGCTAGTAGGCGGGACGGGAACTATGGCTACACCTTC | CSASRRDGNYGYTF
few | TRBJ1-2 | TRBV12-3/TRBV12-4 | - | TGTGCCAGCAGTTTACGGGGGGCCATCATTAACTATGGCTACACCTTC | CASSLRGAIINYGYTF
- | TRBJ2-1 | TRBV7-2 | - | TGTGCCAGCGGCGTTAACAGGATACCCTACAATGAGCAGTTCTTC | CASGVNRIPYNEQFF
- | TRBJ2-3 | TRBV27 | - | TGTGCCAGCAGGGTTGGTGGGGGGCCCACAGATACGCAGTATTTT | CASRVGGGPTDTQYF
- | TRBJ2-2 | TRBV9 | - | TGTGCCAGCAGCGTAGCACAAGGCACCGGGGAGCTGTTTTTT | CASSVAQGTGELFF
- | TRBJ2-1 | TRBV27 | - | TGTGCCAGCAGTTTAGTAGCACCCAGCTCCTACAATGAGCAGTTCTTC | CASSLVAPSSYNEQFF
few | TRBJ1-1 | TRBV10-3 | TRBD1 | TGTGCCATCAACGCAGGGGGCACTGAAGCTTTCTTT | CAINAGGTEAFF
- | TRBJ1-5 | TRBV4-3 | - | TGCGCCAGCAGCCAAGATTCCAGGGCCTATCAGCCCCAGCATTTT | CASSQDSRAYQPQHF
- | TRBJ2-1 | TRBV5-1 | - | TGCGCCAGCAGCTTGGCCTTGGGGCTAGAACACAATGAGCAGTTCTTC | CASSLALGLEHNEQFF
- | TRBJ1-1 | TRBV5-1 | - | TGCGCCAGCAGCTCCGTGTATAGGAACACTGAAGCTTTCTTT | CASSSVYRNTEAFF
- | TRBJ2-3 | TRBV6-1 | TRBD1 | TGTGCCAGTTCGACAGGGGGAATAGATACGCAGTATTTT | CASSTGGIDTQYF
few | TRBJ1-2 | TRBV7-9 | - | TGTGCCAGCAGCTTACTACAGGGCCCCTTCTATGGCTACACCTTC | CASSLLQGPFYGYTF
- | TRBJ1-2 | TRBV20-1 | - | TGCAGTGCTAGAGAGGGGGGGGGAATTAACTATGGCTACACCTTC | CSAREGGGINYGYTF
few | TRBJ2-1 | TRBV4-1 | - | TGCGCCAGCAGCGACCGCAGGGGAGAGTTCTTC | CASSDRRGEFF
- | TRBJ2-3 | TRBV7-9 | - | TGTGCCAGCAGCTTAGTACGGGTGGGGGCAGATACGCAGTATTTT | CASSLVRVGADTQYF
few | TRBJ2-7 | TRBV2 | TRBD1 | TGTGCCAGCAGTGCTTTACAGGGGGCCGGATACGAGCAGTACTTC | CASSALQGAGYEQYF
- | TRBJ2-2 | TRBV6-2/TRBV6-3 | - | TGTGCCAGCAGTTCCCCAGCGAGGGTCACCGGGGAGCTGTTTTTT | CASSSPARVTGELFF
- | TRBJ2-3 | TRBV20-1 | - | TGCAGTGCTAGTTCTAGCGAAGGGAGCACAGATACGCAGTATTTT | CSASSSEGSTDTQYF